Listed below are T cell receptor beta chains from one sample, sequenced in a study of blood T cell repertoires in COVID-19. Profiling relied on immunoSEQ multiplex PCR, and the TCRdb table lists in-frame clones only, not all of them. The repertoire consists of 400,000 or so clones, with 75% to 90% occurring once and the leading ten covering about 1.1%. Sequenced: PBMCs or T cells enriched from blood (not recorded which). These receptors all come from a man between 25 and 39 years old who had recovered from COVID-19. Both conserved end residues are trimmed from each CDR3. Clone size is not always given. Where it is, it says once, few, many or a class for expanded clones.

j_call v_call clone_size cdr3_aa
TRBJ2-1 TRBV6-2/TRBV6-3 - ASSRDREWASRNNEQF
TRBJ1-1 TRBV5-1 - ASSLASDSQRGNTEAF
TRBJ2-2 TRBV5-8 - ASSLSDTGELF
TRBJ2-7 TRBV7-2 - ASSLELTGGYEQY
TRBJ2-3 TRBV11-2 - ASSVVGQSSTDTQY
TRBJ2-7 TRBV15 - ATSSLGQASSYEQY
TRBJ1-2 TRBV25-1 - ASSDVMAQTYGYT
TRBJ2-3 TRBV27 - ASSLGLGTDTQY
TRBJ2-7 TRBV27 - ASSSPGQIVEQY
TRBJ1-1 TRBV28 - ASSFLAENTEAF
TRBJ2-3 TRBV11-2 - ASSLEGLAGVGVTDTQY
TRBJ1-2 TRBV7-8 once ASSLAGGTYGYT
TRBJ2-5 TRBV6-5 - ASSKREDRETQY
TRBJ1-4 TRBV28 few ASSLYGTGLGKLF
TRBJ1-2 TRBV11-2 - ASSLWTDNYGYT
TRBJ1-1 TRBV19 - ASSIVGRGANTEAF
TRBJ1-2 TRBV2 - ASIPRIQGADYGYT
TRBJ2-7 TRBV10-3 once AISRVLSGRLYEQY
TRBJ2-7 TRBV25-1 - ASSVTYEQY
TRBJ2-7 TRBV5-6 - ASSLAGSREQY
TRBJ2-2 TRBV24-1 - ATSDPQTSGKNTGELF
TRBJ2-1 TRBV18 - ASSPRLAGVGNEQF
TRBJ1-2 TRBV5-6 once ASSLVQGSYGYT
TRBJ2-3 TRBV18 - ASSADRGSTDTQY
TRBJ2-3 TRBV9 - ASSVGVAGGTDTQY
TRBJ1-2 TRBV28 - ASSTPTGGHGYT
TRBJ1-2 TRBV15 - ATTGADYGYT
TRBJ2-1 TRBV28 - ASSPREALLSYNEQF
TRBJ1-1 TRBV27 - ASTPWGGINEAF
TRBJ1-1 TRBV6-5 - ASSPRATEAF
TRBJ1-2 TRBV2 - ASSVLQGSVPGYT
TRBJ2-5 TRBV28 - ASSLTYQETQY
TRBJ2-3 TRBV19 - ASVSGGLAGGQDTQY
TRBJ2-2 TRBV28 - ASSLRRQGSGELF
TRBJ1-1 TRBV29-1 - SSEDPRGTEAF
TRBJ1-5 TRBV7-8 - ASSLDRGKSFSNQPQH
TRBJ1-2 TRBV7-2 - ASSLGGTGGSYGYT
TRBJ2-7 TRBV30 - AWTSGSYEQY
TRBJ1-2 TRBV15 - ATSAQTGGKRGYT
TRBJ2-1 TRBV29-1 - SVEGGSSYNEQF
TRBJ1-2 TRBV25-1 - ASRPSGSNGYT
TRBJ2-1 TRBV7-3 - ASSLRAGSGEQF
TRBJ1-5 TRBV5-4 many ASSLTGGLIQPQH
TRBJ2-3 TRBV19 - ATRGGHGTDTQY
TRBJ2-1 TRBV10-1 - ASSADRGHYNEQF
TRBJ2-5 TRBV10-3 - AISGTSGQETQY
TRBJ1-2 TRBV11-2 - ASSSLQRDYGYT